Listed here are 16 T cell receptor beta chains from one sample, sequenced in a study of post-analysis software for immune sequencing data. Study-wide points: When patients were compared with controls, 4 or 5 TRBV segments were more frequent, TRBV5-6, TRBV5-1 and TRBV20-1 among them.

Incorporated into the TCR beta cDNA libraries were unique molecular identifiers, which served to reduce PCR and sequencing biases. TCRdb reprocessed the PCR reads via MiXCR and lists one record per CDR3 protein. This table holds 250,000 to 300,000 distinct CDR3 sequences, less than 40% found once. For these receptors, no antigen is known. Sequences were obtained from blood. These receptors originate from a girl aged 10-17 years with multiple sclerosis.

As for this clonotype: Just one base apart from a much larger clone, this may be a read error. The CDR3 bases are TGCGCCAGCAGCTTGGTTGTTAGCGGGAACAATGAGCAGTACTTC. It encodes CASSLVVSGNNEQYF. The rearrangement uses TRBV5-1 and TRBJ2-7; 8 bases are shared with TRBD2. The V gene's germline CDR1 is SGHRS and CDR2 YFSETQ. The CDR3 covers 15 residues. V lost 0 bases and J lost 7; bases outside the gene matches: 9.

The chain links TRBV19 to TRBJ1-1, with unresolved D. The CDR3 consists of 11 residues. V lost 7 bases to trimming and J lost 2 bases, with 5 bases between them. Germline V CDR1 and CDR2: LNHDA, SQIVND (reference sequence). CDR3 in DNA: TGTGCCAGTAACCACAACACTGAAGCTTTCTTT. Its protein product is CASNHNTEAFF.

This clonotype was seen a handful of times. The rearrangement uses TRBV7-6 and TRBJ2-7; TRBD2 aligns across 8 bases. V was pared by 3 bases and J by 7 bases, with 11 bases of the junction left unmatched. This CDR3 region has 15 residues. Germline values: CDR1 SGHVS, CDR2 FNYEAQ. The DNA of the CDR3 is TGTGCCAGCAGCTTTCAACTAGCGGTCTATAATGAGCAGTACTTC. Its translation is CASSFQLAVYNEQYF.

About this clonotype itself: The junction departs from the called germline gene at one end, perhaps through a read error. The gene calls are TRBV7-2 and TRBJ2-2, with 7 bases that match TRBD1. This CDR3 contains 14 residues. Germline CDR1 reads SGHTA; CDR2 reads FQGNSA. CDR3 loop: CAGRPAGGGGELFF. CDR3 nucleotides: TGTGCCGGCAGACCGGCAGGGGGTGGCGGGGAGCTGTTTTTT.

In this sample, this clonotype turned up many times. V and J are TRBV4-2 and TRBJ2-1; TRBD1 aligns across 8 bases. The CDR3 spans 14 residues. V was clipped by 4 bases and J by 7 bases; unmatched bases: 6. Per the germline V gene, CDR1 is LGHNA and CDR2 is YNFKEQ. The CDR3 here is CASSRGTGGNEQFF. CDR3 bases: TGTGCCAGCAGCCGAGGGACAGGTGGAAATGAGCAGTTCTTC.

This clonotype has a count of ten or more. The chain recombines TRBV7-3 with TRBJ1-1; D ambiguous. Per the germline V gene, CDR1 is SGHTA and CDR2 is FQGTGA. This CDR3 spans 17 amino acids. The V end lost 0 bases, the J end lost 5 bases, and 19 bases lay between the germline ends. The DNA for the CDR3 is TGTGCCAGCAGCTTAACCCGAGACCTTACTTTGGGGACTGAAGCTTTCTTT. As protein: CASSLTRDLTLGTEAFF.

This clonotype was counted ten times or more. This chain uses TRBV9 with TRBJ2-1; TRBD2 aligns across 10 bases. The CDR3 has 16 amino acids. The J segment lost 7 bases and the V segment lost 3 bases, leaving 10 bases of the junction unmatched. Germline CDR1 and CDR2: SGDLS and YYNGEE. The CDR3: CASSERLAGSNNEQFF. The DNA for the CDR3 is TGTGCCAGCAGCGAGAGACTAGCGGGCTCCAATAATGAGCAGTTCTTC.

In the case of this clonotype: A much larger clone differs from this one at a single base, so this may be a read error. The V call is TRBV29-1, the J call TRBJ2-1; D is undetermined. Trimming left V 2 bases short and J 0 bases short, with 23 bases between. The CDR3 spans 19 residues. The germline V gene encodes CDR1 SQVTM and CDR2 ANQGSEA. The CDR3 DNA reads as TGCAGCGTTGAAATCCGGCAGGAGATAGTGGAAGGCTCCTACAATGAGCAGTTCTTC. Amino acids: CSVEIRQEIVEGSYNEQFF.

With respect to this clonotype: A much larger clone is a single base away; this may be a read error. The V gene is TRBV20-1, the J gene TRBJ2-1; D perhaps matches TRBD1 (6 bases). The J call may be wrong; the DNA end is better matched by TRBJ2-7. Germline-derived CDR1 and CDR2 are DFQATT and SNEGSKA (reference sequence). The CDR3 runs to 14 residues. The CDR3 nucleotides are TGCAGTGCATCAACAGGGAGCTCCTACAATGAGCAGTACTTC. It translates to CSASTGSSYNEQYF.

Ten or more counts support this clonotype. The chain uses TRBV12-3 or TRBV12-4 and TRBJ1-1; D is unresolved. The length of the CDR3 is 14 residues. V gave up 6 bases and J gave up 4 bases, with 15 bases separating them. CDR3 region: CASSPYGPPTEAFF. The DNA for the CDR3 is TGTGCCAGCAGCCCCTACGGGCCTCCCACTGAAGCTTTCTTT.

This clonotype appeared many times. The V gene is TRBV29-1, the J gene TRBJ1-2; D possibly corresponds to TRBD1 (5 bases). Germline-derived CDR1 and CDR2 are SQVTM and ANQGSEA. The length of the CDR3 is 13 residues. Trimming removed 5 bases from V and 2 bases from J, with 12 bases in between. CDR3 protein: CSVSGRVNYGYTF. In nucleotides, the CDR3 is TGCAGCGTTTCAGGGCGAGTAAACTATGGCTACACCTTC.

This clonotype came up many times. The chain is built from TRBV12-5 and TRBJ2-5; TRBD1 aligns across 8 bases. The V gene end was trimmed by 7 bases and the J gene end by 0 bases; junction bases not matched to a gene: 7. The CDR3 is made up of 15 amino acids. Germline assignment: CDR1 LGHNT and CDR2 FRNRAP. CDR3 sequence: CASAPGTGNQETQYF. In DNA form, the CDR3 reads TGTGCTAGTGCTCCGGGGACAGGCAACCAAGAGACCCAGTACTTC.

The genes are TRBV7-9 and TRBJ2-1; 7 nucleotides line up with TRBD2. With V trimmed by 7 bases and J by 5 bases, 11 bases remained unmatched. Germline lookup yields CDR1 SEHNR and CDR2 FQNEAQ (reference sequence). The CDR3 totals 15 residues. CDR3 sequence: CASTSVVAGHNEQFF. For the CDR3, the DNA is TGTGCCAGCACCTCCGTGGTAGCGGGCCACAATGAGCAGTTCTTC.

This clonotype was counted at least ten times. This chain connects TRBV4-1 to TRBJ2-1; D perhaps matches TRBD2 (7 bases). Trimming removed 2 bases from V and 2 bases from J, with 16 bases in between. The CDR3 runs 17 residues. The germline V gene encodes CDR1 MGHRA and CDR2 YSYEKL. In DNA, the CDR3 is TGCGCCAGCAGCCAAACAACCGGAGGGGGGGCCTACAATGAGCAGTTCTTC. Protein sequence: CASSQTTGGGAYNEQFF.

This clonotype was found a few times. The chain links TRBV6-6 to TRBJ2-2; tentatively, D is TRBD1 or TRBD2 (5 bases each). Germline V gene lookup returns CDR1 MNHNY and CDR2 SVGAGI (reference sequence). The CDR3 runs to 14 residues. The V and J ends lost 5 bases and 4 bases respectively, with 11 bases between them. CDR3 nucleotides: TGTGCCAGCAGTCAGGGACCGACCACCGGGGAGCTGTTTTTT. Its protein product is CASSQGPTTGELFF.

This clonotype came up many times. The chain recombines TRBV5-5 with TRBJ2-7; D is perhaps TRBD2 (6 bases). Deletions cut 3 bases from V and 7 bases from J, with 26 bases between. Germline CDR1 SGHKS, CDR2 YYEKEE (reference sequence). The CDR3 has 17 residues. The CDR3 DNA reads TGTGCCAGCAGCTCCCGAGTCGTCGGCGGGACCTCTACGGAGCAGTACTTC. It translates to CASSSRVVGGTSTEQYF.